This T cell receptor (beta chain) came from a study of CD8 T cells in ankylosing spondylitis. This clonotype was counted only a few times. The antigen is unknown. Whole-study findings and limits: From matched ankylosing spondylitis synovial fluid, disease-linked clones were reportedly recovered at significantly enriched levels. A TCR beta motif of eight or nine highly homologous variants seemed to mark ankylosing spondylitis blood.

Trimming removed 0 bases from V and 4 bases from J, with 22 bases in between. CDR1 and CDR2 (germline): SGHAT, FQNNGV. This CDR3 region has 18 residues. TCRdb reprocessed the 5' RACE reads with MiXCR, giving one entry per CDR3 protein. The sample lists about 250,000 distinct CDR3 sequences; 15% to 20% were seen once. The rearrangement joins TRBV11-2 to TRBJ2-7; D may be TRBD1 or TRBD2 (6 bases each). Sequenced material: blood, either unsorted or a sorted T cell fraction (not recorded which). This clonotype was sampled from a male donor with ankylosing spondylitis or in good health (not recorded which). CDR3 sequence (DNA): TGTGCCAGCAGCTTAGAGGAGGGCGCCTACAGGGTACGGTACGAGCAGTACTTC. Residues: CASSLEEGAYRVRYEQYF.